This T cell receptor beta chain is drawn from a study of T-cell reconstitution after alpha-beta-depleted transplantation in children. This CDR3 comprises 13 residues. Germline CDR1 is MNHNY and CDR2 is SVGAGI (reference sequence). The germline V and J ends were trimmed by 4 bases and 2 bases, with 8 bases remaining between them. A TCRbeta library incorporating unique molecular identifiers was prepared. TCRdb processed the PCR reads anew with MiXCR; each CDR3 protein has one entry. This sample has hundreds of thousands of distinct CDR3 sequences, with approximately 17% found just once. This clonotype was counted ten times or more.

The sequence derives from a human donor who donated a stem cell graft to a child with acute myeloid leukemia. The V gene is TRBV6-6, the J gene TRBJ1-2; no firm D call. The input for sequencing was PBMCs from the stem cell graft donor, taken from the stem cell graft. This CDR3 is CASSSTNNYGYTF. DNA for the CDR3: TGTGCCAGCAGTTCGACAAACAACTATGGCTACACCTTC.